This T cell receptor (beta chain) was captured by sequencing in a study of blood T cell repertoires in COVID-19. Trimming pared 4 bases from V and 11 bases from J, leaving 14 bases between. This CDR3 is 12 amino acids long. Assay used: immunoSEQ multiplex PCR; TCRdb lists only in-frame clones, some missing. In the table there are roughly 140,000 clones, approximately 88% of which are singletons. The sequencing input was peripheral blood. The genes are TRBV12-3 or TRBV12-4 and TRBJ1-1, with a possible D match to TRBD1 (5 bases). The origin of this receptor is a woman in her 50s with acute or convalescent COVID-19. CDR3 coding DNA: TGTGCCAGCAGTTCCAGGGCGTCCGATGCTTTCTTT. It encodes CASSSRASDAFF.